This T cell receptor beta chain was recovered during a study of CD8 T cells in cerebrospinal fluid in Alzheimer's disease. Frequency places this clonotype as medium-sized (0.01 to 0.1%). Its specificity is not known. CSF cells were profiled by 10X single-cell V(D)J and 5' expression. No DNA is given; TCRdb re-called the 10x single-cell sequencing reads and lists each CDR3 protein once. The sample table sets out a few hundred distinct CDR3 sequences. The CDR3 loop spans 15 amino acids. Germline lookup yields CDR1 SGHTS and CDR2 YDEGEE. Overall study results and limits: EBV-specific clones showed no enrichment in Alzheimer's patients and were not the top expanded clones.

The clonotype comes from a human donor in good health. The V gene is TRBV5-8, the J gene TRBJ1-4; absent DNA, TCRdb's TRBD1 call cannot be checked. Sequencing was performed on cerebrospinal fluid. The CDR3 sequence is CASSQGETLNEKLFF.